A single sample gave rise to the 19 T cell receptor beta chains below, sequenced in a study of shared clonotypes between healthy human individuals. Clones were read by immunoSEQ multiplex PCR, and TCRdb kept only the in-frame ones, dropping some. The sample yields around 1.6 million clones, around 98% seen once. The sequenced material came from naive CD4+ T cells sorted from blood. Documented subset: CD45RA+ positively selected. The receptors come from a man aged 25 to 40 in good health.

The J gene is TRBJ2-3, the V gene TRBV14, with 10 bases aligning to TRBD1. The CDR3 has 17 residues. V lost 4 bases, J lost 1 base, and 8 bases stayed unmatched. Germline-derived CDR1 and CDR2 are SGHDN and FVKESK. The CDR3 region is CASSRRTGGLRTDTQYF. The CDR3 nucleotides are TGTGCCAGCAGCCGAAGGACAGGGGGACTACGCACAGATACGCAGTATTTT.

This chain connects TRBV23-1 to TRBJ2-6, with D perhaps matching TRBD2 (5 bases). TRBV23-1 is treated as an ORF (open reading frame) with a function not yet certain. CDR3 length equals 18 residues. Trimming left V 4 bases short and J 5 bases short, with 21 bases between. The CDR3 region is CASSPGSTQQSRANVLTF. CDR3 coding DNA: TGCGCCAGCAGTCCGGGAAGCACGCAACAAAGTCGGGCCAACGTCCTGACTTTC.

This chain uses TRBV29-1 with TRBJ2-7; TRBD2 aligns across 8 bases. The CDR3 has 12 residues. After removal of 6 bases from V and 3 bases from J, the junction contained 4 bases not matched to a gene. Looked up from germline, CDR1 is SQVTM and CDR2 is ANQGSEA. CDR3 loop: CSVREGIYEQYF. CDR3 DNA: TGCAGCGTCCGGGAGGGGATCTACGAGCAGTACTTC.

This CDR3 is CASSLVPRLADHNEQFF. The CDR3 DNA sequence: TGTGCCAGCAGCTTAGTGCCCCGACTAGCAGACCACAATGAGCAGTTCTTC. The chain links TRBV7-8 to TRBJ2-1, with 7 bases matching TRBD2. CDR3 size: 17 residues. Germline values: CDR1 SGHVS, CDR2 FQNEAQ. With 1 base clipped from V and 5 bases from J, the junction kept 11 bases outside the gene matches.

The V gene is TRBV18, the J gene TRBJ2-1, with no clear D. Germline V gene data show CDR1 as KGHSH and CDR2 as LQKENI. This CDR3 has 13 amino acids. With 6 bases removed from V and 8 bases from J, the gap between germline ends came to 14 bases. The CDR3 region is CASSPAVGYEQFF. As DNA, the CDR3 is TGTGCCAGCTCTCCTGCCGTCGGTTATGAGCAGTTCTTC.

The chain has TRBV5-4 and TRBJ1-3; perhaps TRBD1 as D (6 bases). Looked up from germline, CDR1 is SGHNT and CDR2 is YYREEE (reference sequence). V was pared by 0 bases and J by 6 bases, with 13 bases between. This CDR3 has 15 residues. CDR3 nucleotide sequence: TGTGCCAGCAGCTTGGGACTGGCAGGGGTAAACACCATATATTTT. Protein: CASSLGLAGVNTIYF.

The rearrangement joins TRBV11-2 to TRBJ2-1; D call uncertain. Germline CDR1 reads SGHAT; CDR2 reads FQNNGV. The CDR3 is 14 residues long. The V end was cut by 0 bases, the J end by 5 bases, with 8 bases between. The CDR3 DNA is TGTGCCAGCAGCTTAGATTGGTCTAACAATGAGCAGTTCTTC. As protein: CASSLDWSNNEQFF.

The chain is built from TRBV5-5 and TRBJ2-5; TRBD2 matches 10 bases. Germline V lookup: CDR1 SGHKS, CDR2 YYEKEE (reference sequence). The trim removed 4 bases at V and 2 bases at J, leaving 2 bases unmatched. The CDR3 is 14 residues long. As DNA, the CDR3 is TGTGCCAGCAGCGGACTAGCGGTTCAAGAGACCCAGTACTTC. The encoded protein is CASSGLAVQETQYF.

The chain recombines TRBV15 with TRBJ1-1; D not certain. Germline V CDR1 and CDR2: LNHNV, YYDKDF (reference sequence). The CDR3 totals 15 residues. Deletions cut 9 bases from V and 5 bases from J, with 22 bases between. The CDR3 DNA is TGTGCCACTCTTCCCAGGAGCCGGCCCGCTACTGAAGCTTTCTTT. It is translated as CATLPRSRPATEAFF.

The chain carries TRBV5-1 and TRBJ2-7, with 9 bases that match TRBD1. Losses at the gene ends were 2 bases for V and 5 bases for J; bases not matched to a gene: 2. CDR1 and CDR2 from the germline V gene are SGHRS and YFSETQ. The CDR3 length is 13 residues. The CDR3 loop reads CASSFRDRDEQYF. The CDR3 region has the DNA TGCGCCAGCAGCTTCCGGGACAGGGACGAGCAGTACTTC.

The V call is TRBV7-8, the J call TRBJ2-1; 10 bases are a match to TRBD1. Germline CDR1 is SGHVS and CDR2 is FQNEAQ. The CDR3 contains 14 residues. V dropped 2 bases and J dropped 9; count of bases not matched to a gene: 4. CDR3 region: CASSLSDRGIEQFF. The DNA for the CDR3 is TGTGCCAGCAGCTTATCGGACAGGGGGATTGAGCAGTTCTTC.

The chain couples TRBV28 to TRBJ2-7, with D perhaps TRBD1 (6 bases). Germline lookup yields CDR1 MDHEN and CDR2 SYDVKM. This CDR3 is 13 amino acids long. V was trimmed by 4 bases and J by 6 bases, leaving 13 bases between them. CDR3 amino acids: CASSSGAGFEQYF. CDR3 nucleotides: TGTGCCAGCAGTTCAGGGGCTGGATTCGAGCAGTACTTC.

Here the CDR3 reads CASSLNRGTMNTEAFF. As DNA, the CDR3 is TGTGCCAGCAGCCTAAATCGGGGCACAATGAACACTGAAGCTTTCTTT. The rearrangement uses TRBV14 and TRBJ1-1; D is perhaps TRBD1 (5 bases). V lost 4 bases, J lost 0 bases, and 15 bases lay in between. In germline, CDR1 is SGHDN, CDR2 FVKESK. This CDR3 is 16 amino acids long.

This chain connects TRBV2 to TRBJ1-1; D is uncertain. V lost 6 bases to trimming and J lost 6 bases, with 17 bases between them. This CDR3 spans 14 amino acids. The germline gives CDR1 SNHLY, CDR2 FYNNEI. The CDR3 spells CASSGGWPPSEAFF. DNA for the CDR3: TGTGCCAGCAGCGGAGGGTGGCCGCCGTCTGAAGCTTTCTTT.

The chain is built from TRBV7-8 and TRBJ2-1; D ambiguous. Trimming left V 1 base short and J 3 bases short, with 7 bases between. This CDR3 spans 14 amino acids. Germline V gene sequence: CDR1 SGHVS, CDR2 FQNEAQ. Here the CDR3 reads CASSLEGGYNEQFF. The CDR3 region has the DNA TGTGCCAGCAGCTTAGAGGGTGGCTACAATGAGCAGTTCTTC.

The chain has TRBV30 and TRBJ2-1, with D unresolved. Trimming removed 1 base from V and 13 bases from J, with 17 bases in between. Germline assignment: CDR1 GTSNPN and CDR2 SVGIG (reference sequence). CDR3 length: 13 residues. In DNA form, the CDR3 reads TGTGCCTGGAGTGCTCCTCCTAGGGCATTCCAGTTCTTC. This gives the protein CAWSAPPRAFQFF.

The table lists this clone with a count of one. The chain carries TRBV7-8 and TRBJ2-1, with a possible D match to TRBD2 (5 bases). Germline V gene data show CDR1 as SGHVS and CDR2 as FQNEAQ. V shed 5 bases and J shed 0 bases, with 11 bases lying between them. This CDR3 is 15 amino acids long. CDR3 region: CASSPTGDSYNEQFF. The CDR3 DNA reads TGTGCCAGCAGCCCGACCGGGGACTCCTACAATGAGCAGTTCTTC.

The rearrangement uses TRBV7-8 and TRBJ1-2; maybe TRBD1 (6 bases). Trimming took off 1 base at V and 0 bases at J, with 18 bases between the two ends. This CDR3 is 18 amino acids long. Germline values: CDR1 SGHVS, CDR2 FQNEAQ. CDR3 nucleotides: TGTGCCAGCAGCTTAGGTCCGGGGGCAGCCACTTCTAACTATGGCTACACCTTC. Amino acid sequence: CASSLGPGAATSNYGYTF.

The chain joins TRBV7-2 to TRBJ1-1; 9 nucleotides match TRBD1. V lost 6 bases and J lost 4; bases outside the gene matches: 6. Germline V gene lookup returns CDR1 SGHTA and CDR2 FQGNSA. The CDR3 has 14 amino acids. The CDR3 reads CASSTGGRGTEAFF. CDR3 bases: TGTGCCAGCAGTACAGGGGGCAGGGGCACTGAAGCTTTCTTT.